The entry that follows covers one T cell receptor beta chain sequence. This clonotype has only a few counts. What antigen it recognizes has not been identified. One base away there is no much larger clone; base qualities are not given. The data derive from a study of response to subunit inactivated influenza vaccine (dated 2018 in TCRdb). The study in broad terms: Deep quantitative profiling of the T cell receptor repertoire was used in the study to follow responses to a trivalent subunit inactivated influenza vaccine. The study at large found these results: It was suggested by the authors that each seasonal influenza vaccination may recruit only a limited number of new T cells.

Library generation was performed with RT-PCR. Sequenced on an Illumina HiSeq 2500. TCRdb took the public reads, trimmed them with fastp at Q25, ran MiXCR for clone calling and kept in-frame beta chains. CDR3 protein sequences are deduplicated, and each keeps its most common genes and DNA. Within this sample are 450,000 to 600,000 distinct CDR3 sequences, with about 15% of them counted one time only. The top ten hold less than 4% of the sample. This specimen consisted of CD4+ T cells sorted from PBMCs, obtained around 25 months after vaccination. This clonotype originated in a man aged 50 to 75 who received an inactivated influenza vaccine. Donor details come from another sample of the same person, matched by shared clones.

For the CDR3, the sequence is CASSHQVTEQFF. The DNA sequence reads TGTGCCAGCAGCCATCAAGTCACTGAGCAGTTCTTC. Recombination connected TRBV4-2 to TRBJ2-1; the D gene cannot be named for sure. V gives up 3 bases and J gives up 9 bases, and the segment between their germline ends measures 9 bases. The CDR3 measures 12 amino acids from cysteine to phenylalanine. Just CDR3 DNA is preserved here, 36 bases in frame from base 1. CDR1 and CDR2 were assigned from the germline V gene as LGHNA and YNFKEQ.